The clone carrying this T cell receptor beta chain was detected once. In TCRdb, the RT-PCR reads were re-called with MiXCR into one record per CDR3 protein. Of 410,000 or so distinct CDR3 sequences listed, roughly 17% are singletons. These data originate in a study of patients and donors after allogeneic stem cell transplantation. Germline CDR1 and CDR2: SEHNR and FQNEAQ (reference sequence). Trimming shortened V by 7 bases and J by 0 bases, and 12 bases separated the two germline ends. This CDR3 contains 14 residues. This clonotype was obtained from a human donor who was either an allogeneic HSCT recipient or a stem cell or donor lymphocyte infusion donor (not recorded which). It is not recorded whose cells these are; they may come from a transplant donor. Sequencing used blood, either unsorted or a sorted T cell fraction (not recorded which). This rearrangement joins TRBV7-9 to TRBJ1-1; D is unresolved. Here the CDR3 reads CASNPVLLNTEAFF. The CDR3 DNA is TGTGCCAGCAACCCCGTCCTACTGAACACTGAAGCTTTCTTT.